This record concerns one TCR beta chain sequence. Its antigen is currently unknown. TCRdb keeps only in-frame clones here, not all; method: immunoSEQ multiplex PCR. The sample includes 150,000 to 200,000 clones, around 93% of them seen just once. Germline loops: CDR1 SGHTA, CDR2 FQGNSA. After removal of 6 bases from V and 8 bases from J, the junction contained 12 bases not matched to a gene. The CDR3 runs 14 residues. These data originate in a study of T cell responses to AZD1222 COVID-19 vaccine. On the study more broadly: Combined were second doses at about 4 or about 12 weeks. Whole-study findings and limits: Close to half of spike-specific TCRs reportedly recognize unmutated variant regions.

The sequence was obtained from an adult in good health. The specimen was peripheral blood, collected on day 0 of AZD1222 vaccination. V and J are TRBV7-2 and TRBJ1-2; 7 nucleotides line up with TRBD1. The CDR3 bases are TGTGCCAGCAGTCCCGGGCGACAGGGAGGGGGCTACACCTTC. This gives the protein CASSPGRQGGGYTF.